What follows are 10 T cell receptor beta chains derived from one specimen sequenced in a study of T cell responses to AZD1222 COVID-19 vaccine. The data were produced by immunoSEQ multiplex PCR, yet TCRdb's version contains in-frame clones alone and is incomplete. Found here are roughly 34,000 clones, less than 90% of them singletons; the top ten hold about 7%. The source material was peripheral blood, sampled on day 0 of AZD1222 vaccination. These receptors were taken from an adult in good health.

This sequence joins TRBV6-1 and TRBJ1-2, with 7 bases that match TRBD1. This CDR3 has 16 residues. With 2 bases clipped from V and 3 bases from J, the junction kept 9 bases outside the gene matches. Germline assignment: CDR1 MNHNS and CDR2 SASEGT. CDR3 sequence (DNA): TGTGCCAGCAGTGAACTCATGACAGGGAGGGACTATGGCTACACCTTC. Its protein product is CASSELMTGRDYGYTF.

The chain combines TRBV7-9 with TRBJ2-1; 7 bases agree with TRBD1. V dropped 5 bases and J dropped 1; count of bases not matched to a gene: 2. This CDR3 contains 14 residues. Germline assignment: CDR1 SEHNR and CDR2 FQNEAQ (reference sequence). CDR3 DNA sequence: TGTGCCAGCAGCCGGGGACAGTCCTACAATGAGCAGTTCTTC. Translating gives CASSRGQSYNEQFF.

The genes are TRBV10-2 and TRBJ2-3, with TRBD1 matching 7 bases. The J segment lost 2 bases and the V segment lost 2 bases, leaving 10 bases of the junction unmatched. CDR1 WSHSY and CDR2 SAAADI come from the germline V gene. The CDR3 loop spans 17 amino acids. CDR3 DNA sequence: TGCGCCAGCAGTGAGAGTTGGGTGACAGGGTCCACAGATACGCAGTATTTT. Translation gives CASSESWVTGSTDTQYF.

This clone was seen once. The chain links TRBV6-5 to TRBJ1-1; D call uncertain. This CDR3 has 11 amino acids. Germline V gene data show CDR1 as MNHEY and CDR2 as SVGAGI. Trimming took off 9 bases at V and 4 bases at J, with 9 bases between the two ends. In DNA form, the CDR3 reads TGTGCCAGTAGAATCTCCACTGAAGCTTTCTTT. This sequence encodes CASRISTEAFF.

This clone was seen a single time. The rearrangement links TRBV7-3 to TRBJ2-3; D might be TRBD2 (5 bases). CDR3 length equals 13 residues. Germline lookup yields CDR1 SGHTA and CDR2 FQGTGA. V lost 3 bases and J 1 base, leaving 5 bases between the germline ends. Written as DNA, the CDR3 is TGTGCCAGCAGCTTCGGGGGCACAGATACGCAGTATTTT. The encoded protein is CASSFGGTDTQYF.

The CDR3 DNA reads as TGTGCCAGCAGCTTAGGACGGACTAGCGGGAGGCTCTACAATGAGCAGTTCTTC. The encoded protein is CASSLGRTSGRLYNEQFF. The V gene is TRBV13, the J gene TRBJ2-1; 14 bases are a match to TRBD2. Germline lookup yields CDR1 PRHDT and CDR2 FYEKMQ (reference sequence). The CDR3 is 18 residues long. The V gene end was trimmed by 0 bases and the J gene end by 3 bases; junction bases not matched to a gene: 4.

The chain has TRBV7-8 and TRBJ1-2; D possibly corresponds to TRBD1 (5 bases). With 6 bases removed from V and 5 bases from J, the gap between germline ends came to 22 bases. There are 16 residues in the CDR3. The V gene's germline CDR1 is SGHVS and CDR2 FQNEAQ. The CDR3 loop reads CASSRSGVASTYGYTF. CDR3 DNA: TGTGCCAGCAGTCGCTCGGGGGTGGCGTCGACTTATGGCTACACCTTC.

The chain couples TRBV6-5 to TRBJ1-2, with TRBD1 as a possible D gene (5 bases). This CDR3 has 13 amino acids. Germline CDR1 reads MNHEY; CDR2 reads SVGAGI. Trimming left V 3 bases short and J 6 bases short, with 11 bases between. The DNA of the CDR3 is TGTGCCAGCAGTTATGGGGGTATCGATGGCTACACCTTC. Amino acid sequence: CASSYGGIDGYTF.

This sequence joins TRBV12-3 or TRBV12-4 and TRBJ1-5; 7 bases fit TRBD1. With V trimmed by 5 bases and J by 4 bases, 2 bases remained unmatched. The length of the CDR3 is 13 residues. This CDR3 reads CASSLDRNQPQHF. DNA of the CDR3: TGTGCCAGCAGTCTGGACAGGAATCAGCCCCAGCATTTT.

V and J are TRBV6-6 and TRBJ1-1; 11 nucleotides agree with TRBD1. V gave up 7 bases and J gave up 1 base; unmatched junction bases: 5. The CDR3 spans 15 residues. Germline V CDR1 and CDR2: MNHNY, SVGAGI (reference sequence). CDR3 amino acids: CASTGTGGRNTEAFF. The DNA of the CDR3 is TGTGCCAGCACCGGGACAGGGGGAAGGAACACTGAAGCTTTCTTT.